Following are 20 T cell receptor beta chains from one sample sequenced in a study of blood T cell repertoires in COVID-19 (dated by TCRdb to about 2020). Library generation was performed with the immunoSEQ multiplex PCR assay. TCRdb obtained this table from immuneACCESS and retained in-frame rearrangements with V and J assigned. These tables miss some clones; where compared with another copy, unresolved V genes account for less than half of the shortfall, and the remainder is unexplained. This sample comprises 200,000 or so clones, approximately 90% of them detected only once. 4.5% to 7.5% of the sample is held by the ten biggest clonotypes. Sequences were obtained from peripheral blood. The receptors originated from a man older than 75 with acute or convalescent COVID-19.

This chain uses TRBV5-1 with TRBJ2-5, with a tentative D call TRBD2 (6 bases). Germline V CDR1 and CDR2: SGHRS, YFSETQ. V was shortened by 4 bases and J by 1 base, with 17 bases between the two germline ends. The CDR3 has 16 residues. This CDR3 reads CASSRAPRTIQETQYF. The DNA of the CDR3 is TGCGCCAGCAGCAGGGCACCAAGGACTATCCAAGAGACCCAGTACTTC.

The chain is built from TRBV9 and TRBJ2-4; tentative D call: TRBD2 (5 bases). This CDR3 comprises 16 residues. Germline V lookup: CDR1 SGDLS, CDR2 YYNGEE. Trimming cost V 4 bases and J 5 bases, with 19 bases left between them. This chain's CDR3 is CASSLGGPAAQNIQYF. The CDR3 DNA is TGTGCCAGCAGCTTGGGTGGCCCAGCGGCCCAAAACATTCAGTACTTC.

J is TRBJ1-2 and V is TRBV6-2 or TRBV6-3; maybe TRBD1 (5 bases). Germline CDR1 MNHEY, CDR2 SVGEGT. Trimming shortened V by 2 bases and J by 7 bases, and 5 bases separated the two germline ends. The CDR3 has 11 residues. CDR3 sequence: CASSYTGGYTF. The CDR3 nucleotides read TGTGCCAGCAGTTACACAGGTGGCTACACCTTC.

This sequence joins TRBV5-8 and TRBJ2-7, with D maybe TRBD1 (5 bases). V was cut by 0 bases and J by 0 bases, with 10 bases left in between. The CDR3 covers 15 residues. The germline CDR1 and CDR2 sequences are SGHTS and YDEGEE. In DNA, the CDR3 is TGTGCCAGCAGCTTGGGACAGCTCAGCTCCTACGAGCAGTACGTC. Protein sequence: CASSLGQLSSYEQYV.

This chain links TRBV14 with TRBJ1-1; 9 nucleotides agree with TRBD1. After removal of 0 bases from V and 3 bases from J, the junction contained 11 bases not matched to a gene. The CDR3 is 18 residues long. Germline loops: CDR1 SGHDN, CDR2 FVKESK. CDR3: CASSQDSWVGQGYTEAFF. CDR3 DNA: TGTGCCAGCAGCCAAGATTCGTGGGTTGGACAGGGGTACACTGAAGCTTTCTTT. The full variable domain, in which reference TRBV14 and TRBJ1-1 provide the parts outside the CDR3, is EAGVTQFPSHSVIEKGQTVTLRCDPISGHDNLYWYRRVMGKEIKFLLHFVKESKQDESGMPNNRFLAERTGGTYSTLKVQPAELEDSGVYFCASSQDSWVGQGYTEAFFGQGTRLTVV.

V is TRBV2 and J is TRBJ2-2, with D perhaps TRBD1 (5 bases). CDR1 and CDR2 (germline): SNHLY, FYNNEI. The CDR3 consists of 14 residues. Trimming cost V 5 bases and J 1 base, with 8 bases left between them. This chain's CDR3 is CASSRQGNTGELFF. CDR3 coding DNA: TGTGCCAGCAGTAGGCAGGGGAACACCGGGGAGCTGTTTTTT.

This sequence joins TRBV9 and TRBJ2-1; TRBD2 might be the D (7 bases). Germline CDR1 is SGDLS and CDR2 is YYNGEE. Trimming took 0 bases from V and 8 from J, leaving 18 bases between them. This CDR3 is 16 amino acids long. The CDR3 loop reads CASSVGQRDNLYEQFF. The DNA for the CDR3 is TGTGCCAGCAGCGTAGGTCAGCGGGACAACCTCTATGAGCAGTTCTTC.

The chain combines TRBV12-3 or TRBV12-4 with TRBJ2-7; D is perhaps TRBD2 (6 bases). The CDR3 runs to 12 residues. With 2 bases removed from V and 7 bases from J, the gap between germline ends came to 9 bases. DNA for the CDR3: TGTGCCAGCAGTTTATCAGGGAGGGAGCAGTACGTC. Its translation is CASSLSGREQYV.

The chain couples TRBV10-3 to TRBJ2-7; TRBD1 aligns across 9 bases. Per germline, CDR1 ENHRY and CDR2 SYGVKD. The CDR3 is 14 amino acids. The junction had 10 bases not matched to a gene; V was cut back by 8 bases and J by 5 bases. Here the CDR3 reads CAIRKQGAGDEQYF. CDR3 in DNA: TGTGCCATCCGAAAACAGGGGGCTGGTGACGAGCAGTACTTC.

The chain recombines TRBV12-5 with TRBJ2-5, with a possible D match to TRBD2 (7 bases). The ends were cut back, 0 bases at V and 5 bases at J, with 16 bases in the middle. The CDR3 runs to 16 residues. CDR1 is LGHNT and CDR2 is FRNRAP in the germline V gene. DNA for the CDR3: TGTGCTAGTGGTTTGGTACGCGGGGGCGCTCGGGAGACCCAGTACTTC. Translating gives CASGLVRGGARETQYF.

This chain uses TRBV15 with TRBJ2-4; TRBD1 matches at 9 bases. The V gene end was trimmed by 1 base and the J gene end by 1 base; junction bases not matched to a gene: 11. The germline CDR1 and CDR2 sequences are LNHNV and YYDKDF (reference sequence). The CDR3 covers 19 residues. The chain's CDR3 is CATSRGKKGDRDAKNIQYF. In DNA form, the CDR3 reads TGTGCCACCAGCAGAGGTAAGAAGGGGGACAGGGATGCCAAAAACATTCAGTACTTC.

The chain combines TRBV18 with TRBJ1-1; TRBD1 is a possible D gene (6 bases). Germline CDR1 and CDR2: KGHSH and LQKENI. V was pared by 3 bases and J by 4 bases, with 15 bases between. This CDR3 has 15 amino acids. The CDR3 is CASSPVQGALTEAFF. For the CDR3, the DNA is TGTGCCAGCTCACCTGTACAGGGTGCTCTCACTGAAGCTTTCTTT.

The J gene is TRBJ1-2, the V gene TRBV6-5; D is unclear. The CDR3 consists of 14 residues. Deletions cut 4 bases from V and 0 bases from J, with 9 bases between. Germline CDR1 is MNHEY and CDR2 is SVGAGI. The CDR3, as DNA: TGTGCCAGCAGTTCTCGTTCCTCTAACTATGGCTACACCTTC. It specifies CASSSRSSNYGYTF.

This clone appeared a single time. V usage is TRBV19 and J usage is TRBJ2-3; 11 nucleotides agree with TRBD2. CDR1 and CDR2 from the germline V gene are LNHDA and SQIVND (reference sequence). The V gene end was trimmed by 3 bases and the J gene end by 3 bases; junction bases not matched to a gene: 5. The CDR3 is 16 residues long. DNA of the CDR3: TGTGCCAGTAGTATGGTAGCGGGAGGGCTGACAGATACGCAGTATTTT. Protein product: CASSMVAGGLTDTQYF.

The V and J genes are TRBV24-1 and TRBJ1-5; D is unresolved. Germline CDR1 reads KGHDR; CDR2 reads SFDVKD. V dropped 2 bases and J dropped 0 bases, with 13 bases sitting between them. The CDR3 spans 17 residues. CDR3 protein: CATSDSRESYSNQPQHF. DNA of the CDR3: TGTGCCACCAGTGATTCCCGAGAGTCTTATAGCAATCAGCCCCAGCATTTT.

The chain links TRBV18 to TRBJ2-5; D is possibly TRBD2 (6 bases). There are 13 residues in the CDR3. Trimming removed 4 bases from V and 0 bases from J, with 6 bases in between. Looked up from germline, CDR1 is KGHSH and CDR2 is LQKENI. The CDR3 bases are TGTGCCAGCTCACGCGGGAACCAAGAGACCCAGTACTTC. It is translated as CASSRGNQETQYF.

The rearrangement links TRBV5-1 to TRBJ2-3; D may be TRBD2 (6 bases). The CDR3 totals 14 residues. Germline V lookup: CDR1 SGHRS, CDR2 YFSETQ. The V gene lost 2 bases and the J gene lost 2 bases, with 9 bases spanning the gap. Written as DNA, the CDR3 is TGCGCCAGCAGCTTCGCGGGAACCACAGATACGCAGTATTTT. This gives the protein CASSFAGTTDTQYF.

The chain is built from TRBV7-9 and TRBJ2-2; 10 bases fit TRBD2. The CDR3 consists of 18 residues. Germline V CDR1 and CDR2: SEHNR, FQNEAQ (reference sequence). The V and J ends lost 4 bases and 1 base, in that order; junction bases with no gene match: 9. CDR3 nucleotides: TGTGCCAGCAGCTCCGGGACTAGCGCGGAGAAGAACACCGGGGAGCTGTTTTTT. Encoded protein: CASSSGTSAEKNTGELFF.

The chain employs TRBV2 and TRBJ1-5, with 7 bases lining up with TRBD1. Germline CDR1 reads SNHLY; CDR2 reads FYNNEI. V trimming: 2 bases; J trimming: 2 bases; junction bases outside the gene matches: 3. The CDR3 extends over 15 amino acids. This CDR3 reads CASSEWGQRNQPQHF. The CDR3 bases are TGTGCCAGCAGTGAATGGGGACAGCGCAATCAGCCCCAGCATTTT. Full variable domain (missing parts from reference TRBV2 and TRBJ1-5): EPEVTQTPSHQVTQMGQEVILRCVPISNHLYFYWYRQILGQKVEFLVSFYNNEISEKSEIFDDQFSVERPDGSNFTLKIRSTKLEDSAMYFCASSEWGQRNQPQHFGDGTRLSIL.

CDR3 protein: CAIAYSGDEQYF. For the CDR3, the DNA is TGTGCCATCGCATACTCAGGGGACGAGCAGTACTTC. The chain uses TRBV10-3 and TRBJ2-7, with D possibly TRBD1 on 6 matching bases. The germline V and J ends were trimmed by 8 bases and 5 bases, with 13 bases remaining between them. The CDR3 consists of 12 residues. The germline V gene has CDR1 ENHRY and CDR2 SYGVKD.